This entry lists 20 T cell receptor beta chains sequenced from one sample in a study of shared clonotypes between healthy human individuals. Here immunoSEQ multiplex PCR was the method, and the copy in TCRdb shows in-frame clones only, minus some. The sample shows about 1,500,000 clones, roughly 96% of them seen only once. The sequencing sample was made of naive CD4+ T cells sorted from blood. As to subset: CD45RA+ positively selected. Receptors were obtained from a man aged 25 to 40 in good health.

V is TRBV9 and J is TRBJ1-1; no definite D call. With 4 bases removed from V and 0 bases from J, the gap between germline ends came to 13 bases. Germline-derived CDR1 and CDR2 are SGDLS and YYNGEE. This CDR3 contains 15 residues. The CDR3: CASSTRGQMNTEAFF. The CDR3 DNA reads TGTGCCAGCAGCACGAGAGGGCAGATGAACACTGAAGCTTTCTTT.

The chain links TRBV14 to TRBJ2-1, with D hard to call. This CDR3 is 14 amino acids long. Deletions cut 5 bases from V and 4 bases from J, with 12 bases between. Germline CDR1 SGHDN, CDR2 FVKESK. CDR3 region: CASSLSGPYNEQFF. The CDR3 nucleotides are TGTGCCAGCAGCTTATCCGGGCCTTACAATGAGCAGTTCTTC.

This rearrangement joins TRBV29-1 to TRBJ2-1, with D possibly being TRBD1 (5 bases). The CDR3 contains 13 residues. Germline CDR1 reads SQVTM; CDR2 reads ANQGSEA. With 0 bases removed from V and 4 bases from J, the gap between germline ends came to 7 bases. CDR3 sequence reads: CSVEEAGYNEQFF. The CDR3 DNA sequence: TGCAGCGTTGAAGAAGCAGGGTACAATGAGCAGTTCTTC.

This clone was detected once. This chain links TRBV6-5 with TRBJ2-7, with D possibly matching TRBD1 (6 bases). CDR3 length: 15 amino acids. The V gene's germline CDR1 is MNHEY and CDR2 SVGAGI. V shed 6 bases and J shed 0 bases, with 15 bases lying between them. CDR3 loop: CASSLTGTSSYEQYF. CDR3 in DNA: TGTGCCAGCAGCCTCACCGGGACAAGCTCCTACGAGCAGTACTTC.

The chain uses TRBV5-4 and TRBJ2-7; tentative D call: TRBD1 (6 bases). The CDR3 spans 15 residues. Germline values: CDR1 SGHNT, CDR2 YYREEE (reference sequence). V was shortened by 0 bases and J by 3 bases, with 13 bases between the two germline ends. CDR3 amino acids: CASSLEGQGFYEQYF. The CDR3 bases are TGTGCCAGCAGCTTGGAGGGTCAGGGGTTCTACGAGCAGTACTTC.

The chain couples TRBV6-1 to TRBJ2-1; no clear D gene. The V gene lost 7 bases and the J gene lost 7 bases, with 17 bases spanning the gap. Per the germline V gene, CDR1 is MNHNS and CDR2 is SASEGT. The CDR3 is 14 amino acids. CDR3 protein: CASKPRSSRNEQFF. CDR3 nucleotide sequence: TGTGCCAGCAAACCCAGGTCCTCGAGGAATGAGCAGTTCTTC.

The chain joins TRBV10-3 to TRBJ2-1; D remains ambiguous. The V gene lost 2 bases and the J gene lost 8 bases, with 4 bases spanning the gap. Germline CDR1 is ENHRY and CDR2 is SYGVKD. This CDR3 has 11 residues. CDR3 in DNA: TGTGCCATCAGTGAGACAGATGAGCAGTTCTTC. Amino acids: CAISETDEQFF.

The chain combines TRBV6-1 with TRBJ2-7, with D tentatively TRBD1 (6 bases). CDR1 and CDR2 from the germline V gene are MNHNS and SASEGT. The V end lost 11 bases, the J end lost 5 bases, and 19 bases lay between the germline ends. The CDR3 sequence is 13 residues long. Here the CDR3 reads CAHGPTGLNEQYF. The CDR3 region has the DNA TGTGCCCATGGGCCAACAGGGTTGAACGAGCAGTACTTC.

The gene calls are TRBV7-2 and TRBJ1-1, with a weak D call TRBD1 (6 bases). This CDR3 spans 14 amino acids. V dropped 0 bases and J dropped 6 bases, with 11 bases sitting between them. From germline, CDR1 is SGHTA and CDR2 FQGNSA. CDR3 sequence: CASSLAQGSAEAFF. The CDR3 DNA reads as TGTGCCAGCAGCTTAGCACAGGGTAGCGCTGAAGCTTTCTTT.

The genes are TRBV7-6 and TRBJ2-7; D not certain. The ends were cut back, 5 bases at V and 6 bases at J, with 11 bases in the middle. Germline V gene data show CDR1 as SGHVS and CDR2 as FNYEAQ. This CDR3 is built from 12 residues. The CDR3, as DNA: TGTGCCAGCAGCGCCCTAGTGGGCGAGCAGTACTTC. This gives the protein CASSALVGEQYF.

This clone occurred a few times. The chain links TRBV5-6 to TRBJ2-7; D call uncertain. Trimming shortened V by 4 bases and J by 7 bases, and 9 bases separated the two germline ends. The germline CDR1 and CDR2 sequences are SGHDT and YYEEEE. The CDR3 spans 11 residues. CDR3 in amino acids: CASSTRREQYF. CDR3 coding DNA: TGTGCCAGCAGCACCAGACGGGAGCAGTACTTC.

The genes are TRBV5-1 and TRBJ2-2, with TRBD1 matching 7 bases. Germline CDR1 is SGHRS and CDR2 is YFSETQ. V lost 6 bases, J lost 2 bases, and 4 bases stayed unmatched. CDR3 length: 14 residues. The CDR3 loop reads CASTAGGNTGELFF. The CDR3 nucleotides read TGCGCCAGCACTGCAGGGGGTAACACCGGGGAGCTGTTTTTT.

The V gene is TRBV10-3, the J gene TRBJ2-7, with 10 bases lining up with TRBD1. The CDR3 runs 18 residues. The V gene's germline CDR1 is ENHRY and CDR2 SYGVKD. Trimming at V came to 0 bases and at J to 5 bases, leaving 13 bases not matched to a gene. The CDR3 region is CAISESKFLGQGIHEQYF. DNA for the CDR3: TGTGCCATCAGTGAGTCGAAATTCTTGGGACAGGGGATACACGAGCAGTACTTC.

The chain is built from TRBV5-1 and TRBJ1-4, with D uncertain. This CDR3 is built from 15 residues. Germline CDR1 is SGHRS and CDR2 is YFSETQ. The V gene lost 0 bases and the J gene lost 5 bases, with 11 bases spanning the gap. CDR3 sequence (DNA): TGCGCCAGCAGCTTGGGTAATTCGGTAAATGAAAAACTGTTTTTT. Translating it yields CASSLGNSVNEKLFF. Complete variable domain (other parts from reference TRBV5-1 and TRBJ1-4): KAGVTQTPRYLIKTRGQQVTLSCSPISGHRSVSWYQQTPGQGLQFLFEYFSETQRNKGNFPGRFSGRQFSNSRSEMNVSTLELGDSALYLCASSLGNSVNEKLFFGSGTQLSVL.

This chain links TRBV28 with TRBJ1-2; tentative D call: TRBD1 (5 bases). CDR1 is MDHEN and CDR2 is SYDVKM in the germline V gene. With 5 bases removed from V and 8 bases from J, the gap between germline ends came to 24 bases. CDR3 length equals 16 residues. CDR3 DNA: TGTGCCAGCAGTACTCCTTCCGGGACGGCCTCTCGGGGCTACACCTTC. The encoded protein is CASSTPSGTASRGYTF.

The chain is built from TRBV5-4 and TRBJ2-3; D is ambiguous. Germline loops: CDR1 SGHNT, CDR2 YYREEE (reference sequence). Trimming pared 2 bases from V and 0 bases from J, leaving 16 bases between. CDR3 size: 17 residues. In nucleotides, the CDR3 is TGTGCCAGCAGCTTTTCCCCCGCCAAGGGTAGCACAGATACGCAGTATTTT. The encoded protein is CASSFSPAKGSTDTQYF.

The chain has TRBV6-5 and TRBJ2-5; 7 bases agree with TRBD1. The CDR3 covers 14 residues. V dropped 2 bases and J dropped 6; count of bases not matched to a gene: 6. Germline V lookup: CDR1 MNHEY, CDR2 SVGAGI. CDR3 DNA: TGTGCCAGCAGTTACAACGACAGGGTGCAGACCCAGTACTTC. This translates into CASSYNDRVQTQYF.

The rearrangement joins TRBV7-9 to TRBJ2-2; TRBD2 is a possible D gene (6 bases). CDR3 length equals 16 residues. Trimming shortened V by 5 bases and J by 4 bases, and 17 bases separated the two germline ends. CDR1 is SEHNR and CDR2 is FQNEAQ in the germline V gene (reference sequence). The CDR3, as DNA: TGTGCCAGCAGCCTTCCATCGGGAGTGTCCACCGGGGAGCTGTTTTTT. Encoded protein: CASSLPSGVSTGELFF.

The chain recombines TRBV5-1 with TRBJ2-3; TRBD1 matches 8 bases. V dropped 4 bases and J dropped 0; count of bases not matched to a gene: 4. Germline V gives CDR1 SGHRS, CDR2 YFSETQ. The CDR3 contains 15 residues. The CDR3 nucleotides read TGCGCCAGCAGCCTGGGACAGGAGAGCACAGATACGCAGTATTTT. Its protein is CASSLGQESTDTQYF.

With regard to this clone: Other DNA sequences in this specimen translate into the identical CDR3. The genes are TRBV28 and TRBJ2-1; 9 bases match TRBD1. Germline lookup yields CDR1 MDHEN and CDR2 SYDVKM. This CDR3 comprises 15 residues. Germline trimming cut 6 bases from V and 1 base from J; bases unmatched to any gene: 4. The CDR3 is CASRPGTGSYNEQFF. The CDR3 DNA sequence: TGTGCCAGCAGACCCGGGACAGGGTCCTACAATGAGCAGTTCTTC.